This T cell receptor (beta chain) comes out of a study of CD8+ T cells in alopecia areata. Study context: Severity scores in treated patients reflected the percentage of scalp affected.

cDNA serving as the sequencing template came from extracted, reverse transcribed RNA. The table came from immunoSEQ multiplex PCR; TCRdb's copy has only in-frame clones and leaves some out. The sample contains 87,000 or so clones, 70% to 80% of which appear only once. Germline CDR1 ENHRY, CDR2 SYGVKD. V was cut by 10 bases and J by 7 bases, with 18 bases left in between. The CDR3 is 13 amino acids. As to treatment: oral pan-JAK inhibitor, 5-10 mg twice daily. The V call is TRBV10-3, the J call TRBJ2-3; D may be TRBD1 or TRBD2 (5 bases each). The source of this sequence is a human donor with alopecia areata. The material sequenced was CD8+ T cells sorted from blood, taken between weeks 43 and 45, from a patient treated with tofacitinib. The CDR3 DNA sequence: TGTGCCACCCCAGGGACCAGCGCCAATACGCAGTATTTT. This gives the protein CATPGTSANTQYF.